This T cell receptor beta chain is from a study of human T cells and chemical hapten exposure. The wider study: There were per-sample TCR yield variations, arising mainly from small pooled library volume differences.

This clonotype was counted at least ten times. The antigen remains undetermined. Individual cDNA molecules had unique molecular identifiers attached to them by the library. Under the authors' procedure: Sample-level TCR yields exhibited a median of approximately 88,000, with a range of about 20,000 to 750,000. TCRdb passed the 5' RACE reads through MiXCR, listing each CDR3 protein once. The V and J calls, along with clone size, are taken from TCRdb and not from the paper's own processing. The sample has approximately 140,000 distinct CDR3 sequences, around 4% seen once. From whole blood left unfractionated, total RNA was extracted. Overall study findings and caveats: Unchanged with DPC sensitization were TCRs above 1 in 1000 frequency.

The germline gives CDR1 SQVTM, CDR2 ANQGSEA. V trimming: 2 bases; J trimming: 2 bases; junction bases outside the gene matches: 4. This CDR3 has 14 residues. This receptor was obtained from a female donor in good health. The genes are TRBV29-1 and TRBJ2-3; 7 positions agree with TRBD1. CDR3 in amino acids: CSVEKGGVTDTQYF. The DNA of the CDR3 is TGCAGCGTTGAAAAAGGGGGCGTCACAGATACGCAGTATTTT.